This entry lists 5 T cell receptor beta chains sequenced from one sample in a study of blood T cells in healthy people across ages. The authors ran a second PCR of 7 to 11 cycles using a sample-barcoded 5' primer and a J-beta primer mix. TCRdb ran MiXCR on the 5' RACE reads and lists one entry per CDR3 protein. This sample has about 380,000 distinct CDR3 sequences; roughly half occur once, and the top ten carry under 65%. The sequenced material came from blood. These receptors all come from a man between 60 and 70 years old in good health.

This clonotype appeared a few times. The chain has TRBV27 and TRBJ2-4; tentatively, D is TRBD2 (5 bases). CDR3 length: 11 amino acids. V shed 8 bases and J shed 13 bases, with 15 bases lying between them. CDR1 is MNHEY and CDR2 is SMNVEV in the germline V gene (reference sequence). The CDR3 here is CASGGRSAQYF. The DNA of the CDR3 is TGTGCCAGCGGAGGACGGTCTGCGCAGTACTTC.

This clonotype was seen a few times. V is TRBV29-1 and J is TRBJ1-2; D may be TRBD1 (6 bases). The germline CDR1 and CDR2 sequences are SQVTM and ANQGSEA. V was shortened by 4 bases and J by 7 bases, with 10 bases between the two germline ends. This CDR3 region has 11 residues. CDR3 in amino acids: CSVGGATGYTF. CDR3 sequence (DNA): TGCAGCGTTGGGGGGGCTACTGGCTACACCTTC.

This sequence joins TRBV20-1 and TRBJ1-4; D might be TRBD1 (5 bases). Trimming removed 1 base at V and 6 bases at J, with 12 bases between. Germline loops: CDR1 DFQATT, CDR2 SNEGSKA (reference sequence). CDR3 length: 14 residues. As DNA, the CDR3 is TGCAGTGCTAGAGGGTGGCAGGGATATGAAAAACTGTTTTTT. Amino acid sequence: CSARGWQGYEKLFF.

The chain links TRBV12-3 or TRBV12-4 to TRBJ2-1, with D possibly being TRBD1 (6 bases). CDR3 length: 15 amino acids. With 5 bases removed from V and 1 base from J, the gap between germline ends came to 12 bases. CDR3: CASSTHGQSYNEQFF. The DNA for the CDR3 is TGTGCCAGCAGTACGCACGGACAGTCCTACAATGAGCAGTTCTTC.

V usage is TRBV24-1 and J usage is TRBJ2-3; 13 nucleotides agree with TRBD2. CDR3 length: 16 amino acids. Germline CDR1 reads KGHDR; CDR2 reads SFDVKD. The trim removed 3 bases at V and 7 bases at J, leaving 6 bases unmatched. CDR3 in amino acids: CATSDPLAGGPHTQYF. The CDR3 DNA is TGTGCCACCAGTGATCCACTAGCGGGAGGGCCACATACGCAGTATTTT.